This TCR beta chain is from a study of OX40 agonist ivuxolimab in advanced cancers. Background on the study: Ivuxolimab is a fully human IgG2 antibody that activates OX40 (CD134).

Study-level points and caveats: Clonal expansion in partial responders at 0.1-3.0 mg/kg ranked among the lowest. Antigens targeted by the expanded peripheral T cells were not determined. Both CD4+ and CD8+ T cell populations in blood had undergone clonal expansion by week 6 at 0.1 to 3.0 mg/kg.

This CDR3 has 14 residues. Looked up from germline, CDR1 is GTSNPN and CDR2 is SVGIG (reference sequence). Trimming took off 3 bases at V and 10 bases at J, with 16 bases between the two ends. Clones were read by immunoSEQ multiplex PCR, and TCRdb kept only the in-frame ones, dropping some. Of tens of thousands of clones detected, about four fifths appear once; the ten largest clones hold approximately 9.8%. Notes on this clone: What it binds is unknown.

The chain uses TRBV30 and TRBJ1-6; TRBD1 is a possible D gene (5 bases). The origin of this receptor is an adult with an advanced solid tumor such as melanoma, head and neck, liver or kidney cancer. The specimen was CD4+ or CD8+ T cells sorted from blood, collected in a trial of the OX40 agonist ivuxolimab. The CDR3 is CAWRGLFVGSPLHF. CDR3 coding DNA: TGTGCCTGGAGGGGACTCTTCGTTGGGTCACCCCTCCACTTT.